This T cell receptor beta chain was captured by sequencing in a study of blood T cell repertoires in COVID-19. The overall study: COVID-19 samples, acute and convalescent, were from the United States, Italy and Spain. PBMCs, B-cell-depleted T cells, or T cells were the source of the cDNA or gDNA that made up the material.

The length of the CDR3 is 13 residues. The germline gives CDR1 LGHNT, CDR2 FRNRAP. Losses at the gene ends were 6 bases for V and 5 bases for J; bases not matched to a gene: 3. Methods used by the authors: Using reference gene primer amplification, nucleated cell counts were estimated. Generated by immunoSEQ multiplex PCR, the TCRdb table keeps only in-frame clones and is missing some. V, J and clone size are those of that table, while D and trimming were read from the DNA. The sample includes more than 100,000 clones, more than 75% of them seen just once. This rearrangement joins TRBV12-5 to TRBJ2-5, with 10 bases fitting TRBD1. This clonotype was sampled from a human donor in a cohort sampled during active COVID-19. Material for sequencing was peripheral blood. The CDR3 sequence: CASGGTGDETQYF. CDR3 nucleotides: TGTGCTAGTGGGGGGACAGGGGACGAGACCCAGTACTTC.